A selection of T cell receptor beta chains follows, all from one sample in a study of cytomegalovirus exposure and HLA in healthy donors. Produced via immunoSEQ multiplex PCR; TCRdb's table is partial and in-frame only. Of approximately 130,000 clones in the sample, around 71% were seen once. The sequenced sample consisted of PBMCs. All receptors come from an older woman in good health and CMV-seropositive. Each CDR3 is given without its conserved first and last residue. The D gene is left open where the match is weak.

J	D	length	V	CDR3
TRBJ2-3	TRBD2	11	TRBV6-5	ASSRTRESTQY
TRBJ2-2	TRBD2	15	TRBV11-1	ASSKGLAGGSTGELF
TRBJ2-2	TRBD2	17	TRBV4-1	ASSQLQRIAGANTGELF
TRBJ1-5	TRBD1	11	TRBV2	ASSKKVGQGKH
TRBJ2-5	TRBD2	15	TRBV5-4	ASTWTSGGLLLREQY
TRBJ2-5	TRBD1	13	TRBV6-5	ASSRDRTTIGAQY
TRBJ1-2	-	12	TRBV19	ASSLFGLSYGYT
TRBJ1-1	-	13	TRBV5-1	ASSPPPGGFTEAF
TRBJ2-7	TRBD1	13	TRBV7-2	ASSLGTVLSYEQY
TRBJ1-2	TRBD1	12	TRBV7-9	ASSLGLGQRVNT
TRBJ2-4	-	9	TRBV5-6	ASSYRDGQY
TRBJ1-2	TRBD1	13	TRBV11-1	ASSLAPTGGHGYT
TRBJ1-6	-	9	TRBV7-9	VLTPNSPLH
TRBJ2-5	TRBD1	14	TRBV10-3	AISDYRGIQQETQY
TRBJ2-3	TRBD2	13	TRBV5-1	ASRPAGAYTDTQY
TRBJ1-2	-	11	TRBV5-1	ASSEEGQYGYT
TRBJ1-2	-	9	TRBV15	ATMGALGYT
TRBJ1-3	-	14	TRBV5-1	ASSLGGGSSGNTIY
TRBJ2-1	TRBD1	13	TRBV6-5	ASSYYADRENEQF
TRBJ2-1	-	14	TRBV5-4	ASSTRQASSYNEQF
TRBJ1-1	-	12	TRBV15	ATSRDRVSLEAF
TRBJ1-2	TRBD1	12	TRBV4-2	ASSSGGTGVGYT
TRBJ2-7	-	11	TRBV27	ASSLSPFYEQY
TRBJ1-1	TRBD1	12	TRBV27	ASRLTGADTEAF